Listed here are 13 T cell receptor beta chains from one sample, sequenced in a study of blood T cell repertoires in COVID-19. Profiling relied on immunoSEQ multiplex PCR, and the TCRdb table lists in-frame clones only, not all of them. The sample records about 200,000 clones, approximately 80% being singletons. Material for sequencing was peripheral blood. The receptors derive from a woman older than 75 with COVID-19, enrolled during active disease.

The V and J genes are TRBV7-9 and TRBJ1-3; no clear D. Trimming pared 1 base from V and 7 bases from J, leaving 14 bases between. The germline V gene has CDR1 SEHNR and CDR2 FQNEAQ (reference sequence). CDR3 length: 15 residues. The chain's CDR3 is CASSLVPPGWNTIYF. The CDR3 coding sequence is TGTGCCAGCAGCTTAGTACCACCGGGTTGGAACACCATATATTTT.

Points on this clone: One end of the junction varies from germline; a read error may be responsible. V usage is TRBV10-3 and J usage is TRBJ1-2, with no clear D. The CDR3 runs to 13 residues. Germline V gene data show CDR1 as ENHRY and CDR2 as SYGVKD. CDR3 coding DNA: TGTGCCATCAGTGAGTCGCCGGGGTATGGCTGCACCTTC. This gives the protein CAISESPGYGCTF.

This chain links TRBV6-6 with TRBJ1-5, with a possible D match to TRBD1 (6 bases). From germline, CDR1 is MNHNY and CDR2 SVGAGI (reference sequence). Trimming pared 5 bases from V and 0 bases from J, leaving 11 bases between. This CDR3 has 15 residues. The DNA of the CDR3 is TGTGCCAGCAGTCCACAGGGAAATAGCAATCAGCCCCAGCATTTT. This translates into CASSPQGNSNQPQHF.

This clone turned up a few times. Written as DNA, the CDR3 is TGCGCCAGCAGCTCCGCGGGACAGGGCTATGAAAAACTGTTTTTT. Its translation is CASSSAGQGYEKLFF. This chain links TRBV5-1 with TRBJ1-4, with 9 bases that match TRBD1. Germline CDR1 SGHRS, CDR2 YFSETQ. The length of the CDR3 is 15 residues. V was clipped by 3 bases and J by 6 bases; unmatched bases: 6.

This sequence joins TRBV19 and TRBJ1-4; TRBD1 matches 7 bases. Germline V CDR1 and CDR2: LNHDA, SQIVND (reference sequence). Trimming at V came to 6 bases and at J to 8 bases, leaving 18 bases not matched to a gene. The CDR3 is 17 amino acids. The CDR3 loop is CASRGYGQGDSGEKLFF. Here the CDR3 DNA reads TGTGCCAGTAGGGGCTATGGGCAGGGGGACTCAGGGGAAAAACTGTTTTTT.

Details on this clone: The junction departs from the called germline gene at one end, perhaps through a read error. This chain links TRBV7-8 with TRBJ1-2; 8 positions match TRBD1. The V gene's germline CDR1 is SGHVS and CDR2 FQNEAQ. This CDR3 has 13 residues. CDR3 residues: CTSSPGTGYGYTF. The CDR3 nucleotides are TGTACCAGCAGCCCCGGGACAGGCTATGGCTACACCTTC. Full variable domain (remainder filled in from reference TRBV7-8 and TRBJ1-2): GAGVSQSPRYKVAKRGQDVALRCDPISGHVSLFWYQQALGQGPEFLTYFQNEAQLDKSGLPSDRFFAERPEGSVSTLKIQRTQQEDSAVYLCTSSPGTGYGYTFGSGTRLTVV.

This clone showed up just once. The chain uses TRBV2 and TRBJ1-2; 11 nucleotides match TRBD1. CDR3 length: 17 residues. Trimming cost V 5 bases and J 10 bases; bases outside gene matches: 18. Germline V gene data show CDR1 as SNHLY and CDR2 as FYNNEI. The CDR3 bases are TGTGCCAGCAGTCAACGGACAGGGGGCCTGGCAGGTGGGCACTACACCTTC. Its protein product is CASSQRTGGLAGGHYTF.

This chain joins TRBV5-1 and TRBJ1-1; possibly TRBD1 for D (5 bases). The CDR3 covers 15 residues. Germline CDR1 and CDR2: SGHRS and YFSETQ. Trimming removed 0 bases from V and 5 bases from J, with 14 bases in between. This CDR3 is CASSLEAGDMTEAFF. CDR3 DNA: TGCGCCAGCAGCTTGGAAGCGGGGGATATGACTGAAGCTTTCTTT.

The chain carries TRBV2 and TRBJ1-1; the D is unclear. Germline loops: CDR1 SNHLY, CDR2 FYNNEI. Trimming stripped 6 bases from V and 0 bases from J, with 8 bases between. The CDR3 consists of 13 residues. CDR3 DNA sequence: TGTGCCAGCAGGGCAAACATGAACACTGAAGCTTTCTTT. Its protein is CASRANMNTEAFF.

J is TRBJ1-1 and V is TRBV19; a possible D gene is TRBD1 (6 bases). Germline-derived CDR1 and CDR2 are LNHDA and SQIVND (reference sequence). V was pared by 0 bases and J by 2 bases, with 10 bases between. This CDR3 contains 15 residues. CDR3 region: CASSIERGKNTEAFF. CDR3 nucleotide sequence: TGTGCCAGTAGTATAGAGAGGGGGAAAAACACTGAAGCTTTCTTT.

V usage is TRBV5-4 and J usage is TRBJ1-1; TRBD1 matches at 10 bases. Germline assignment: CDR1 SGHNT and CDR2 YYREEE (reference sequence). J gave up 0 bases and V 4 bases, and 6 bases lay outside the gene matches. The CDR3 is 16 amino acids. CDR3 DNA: TGTGCCAGCAGCCTGGGGGGGACAGGGGTGAACACTGAAGCTTTCTTT. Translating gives CASSLGGTGVNTEAFF.

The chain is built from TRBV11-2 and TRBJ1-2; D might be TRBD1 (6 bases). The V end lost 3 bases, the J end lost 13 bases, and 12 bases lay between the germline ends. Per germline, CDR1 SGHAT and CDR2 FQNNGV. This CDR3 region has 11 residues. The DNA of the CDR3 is TGTGCCAGCAGCTTGGGCAGGGGAAGCACCTTC. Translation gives CASSLGRGSTF.

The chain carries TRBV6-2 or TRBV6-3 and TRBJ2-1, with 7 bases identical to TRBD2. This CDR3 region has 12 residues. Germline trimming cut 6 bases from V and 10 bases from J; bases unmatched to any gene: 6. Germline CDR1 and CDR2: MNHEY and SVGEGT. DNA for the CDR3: TGTGCCAGCAGCACGGGACTAACCGAGCAGTTCTTC. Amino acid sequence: CASSTGLTEQFF.